The 10 T cell receptor beta chains given below trace back to one sample, sequenced in a study of neoadjuvant nivolumab and ipilimumab in lung cancer. Using immunoSEQ multiplex PCR, the repertoire was profiled, and TCRdb retains in-frame clones only, with some absent. The sample holds tens of thousands of clones, approximately 80% seen once. The sequences come from peripheral blood, collected before neoadjuvant nivolumab, alone or with ipilimumab. All receptors derive from an adult with non-small cell lung cancer.

This chain joins TRBV19 and TRBJ1-3; D not certain. The V and J ends lost 5 bases and 0 bases respectively, with 8 bases between them. Germline V gene lookup returns CDR1 LNHDA and CDR2 SQIVND (reference sequence). This CDR3 region has 14 residues. CDR3 loop: CASSVQRSGNTIYF. The CDR3 DNA sequence: TGTGCCAGTAGTGTACAGCGCTCTGGAAACACCATATATTTT.

This chain joins TRBV7-2 and TRBJ1-2; no clear D gene. The CDR3 contains 14 residues. Germline loops: CDR1 SGHTA, CDR2 FQGNSA. V was clipped by 1 base and J by 3 bases, with 9 bases between them. This chain's CDR3 is CASSLGAQHYGYTF. CDR3 nucleotide sequence: TGTGCCAGCAGCTTAGGGGCGCAGCACTATGGCTACACCTTC.

A single count supports this clone. The chain recombines TRBV14 with TRBJ1-5; 7 bases are shared with TRBD1. The CDR3 sequence is 15 residues long. Per germline, CDR1 SGHDN and CDR2 FVKESK. J was trimmed by 6 bases and V by 4 bases; bases with no gene match: 9. The CDR3 spells CASSREGGWVQPQHF. Written as DNA, the CDR3 is TGTGCCAGCAGCCGAGAAGGGGGCTGGGTTCAGCCCCAGCATTTT.

This clone was picked up one time. The V and J genes are TRBV5-6 and TRBJ1-1; no definite D call. With 0 bases removed from V and 3 bases from J, the gap between germline ends came to 6 bases. Germline V gives CDR1 SGHDT, CDR2 YYEEEE. The CDR3 extends over 13 amino acids. CDR3 nucleotide sequence: TGTGCCAGCAGCTTGGAGAGGGACACTGAAGCTTTCTTT. This codes for CASSLERDTEAFF. Complete variable domain (other parts from reference TRBV5-6 and TRBJ1-1): DAGVTQSPTHLIKTRGQQVTLRCSPKSGHDTVSWYQQALGQGPQFIFQYYEEEERQRGNFPDRFSGHQFPNYSSELNVNALLLGDSALYLCASSLERDTEAFFGQGTRLTVV.

CDR3 nucleotide sequence: TGTGCCAGCAGCCCGCGGACAGGGGTGAACACTGAAGCTTTCTTT. This sequence encodes CASSPRTGVNTEAFF. J is TRBJ1-1 and V is TRBV7-9; the match to TRBD1 covers 9 bases. The CDR3 sequence is 15 residues long. The germline V gene encodes CDR1 SEHNR and CDR2 FQNEAQ (reference sequence). V lost 5 bases, J lost 0 bases, and 4 bases stayed unmatched.

This clone came up a few times. V is TRBV19 and J is TRBJ1-1; perhaps TRBD1 as D (6 bases). V lost 5 bases and J 11 bases, leaving 21 bases between the germline ends. The CDR3 totals 14 residues. Germline V gives CDR1 LNHDA, CDR2 SQIVND (reference sequence). The CDR3 spells CASSPKGRDIRAFF. In DNA form, the CDR3 reads TGTGCCAGTAGTCCCAAAGGCCGGGACATCCGCGCTTTCTTT.

In DNA form, the CDR3 reads TGTGCCAGCTCACCCGTGAGTGATCAGCCCCAGCATTTT. Translated: CASSPVSDQPQHF. J is TRBJ1-5 and V is TRBV18, with no clear D. V lost 3 bases and J 5 bases, leaving 8 bases between the germline ends. The CDR3 is 13 amino acids. Germline loops: CDR1 KGHSH, CDR2 LQKENI.

This chain links TRBV6-1 with TRBJ2-3, with D perhaps TRBD1 (6 bases). Deletions cut 4 bases from V and 2 bases from J, with 13 bases between. Germline values: CDR1 MNHNS, CDR2 SASEGT. The CDR3 extends over 15 amino acids. The chain's CDR3 is CASSVQGHDTDTQYF. In DNA form, the CDR3 reads TGTGCCAGCAGTGTACAGGGCCACGACACAGATACGCAGTATTTT.

A single count supports this clone. The V gene is TRBV10-1, the J gene TRBJ2-1; weak D call: TRBD1 (5 bases). Germline V lookup: CDR1 WNHNN, CDR2 SYGVQD (reference sequence). With 9 bases removed from V and 1 base from J, the gap between germline ends came to 7 bases. CDR3 length equals 12 residues. CDR3 nucleotides: TGCGCCAGTTCAGGGTCCTACAATGAGCAGTTCTTC. Protein: CASSGSYNEQFF.

CDR3 nucleotide sequence: TGCAGCGTTATCATCACAGGTTCGAACACTGAAGCTTTCTTT. Translated: CSVIITGSNTEAFF. The rearrangement uses TRBV29-1 and TRBJ1-1; D may be TRBD1 (5 bases). V was shortened by 5 bases and J by 1 base, with 14 bases between the two germline ends. CDR1 and CDR2 from the germline V gene are SQVTM and ANQGSEA. The CDR3 covers 14 residues.